These 16 T cell receptor beta chains were sequenced from one sample in a study of blood T cell repertoires in COVID-19. The assay was immunoSEQ multiplex PCR, and TCRdb's table has in-frame clones only and misses some. This table holds 130,000 to 150,000 clones, around 84% found once. Specimen: peripheral blood. These receptors came from a woman aged 45 to 65 with acute or convalescent COVID-19.

The gene calls are TRBV13 and TRBJ2-7; 7 positions match TRBD1. The CDR3 totals 14 residues. Trimming at V came to 1 base and at J to 6 bases, leaving 6 bases not matched to a gene. In germline, CDR1 is PRHDT, CDR2 FYEKMQ (reference sequence). CDR3 DNA sequence: TGTGCCAGCAGCTTAGACAGGGGAGTAACCGAGCAGTACTTC. It yields the protein CASSLDRGVTEQYF.

As to this clone: A junction end diverges from the germline sequence, so it may reflect a read error. This sequence joins TRBV7-2 and TRBJ1-4; D not certain. The CDR3 loop spans 16 amino acids. CDR1 is SGHTA and CDR2 is FQGNSA in the germline V gene. The CDR3: CVSSLAPGPGGEKLFF. As DNA, the CDR3 is TGTGTCAGCAGCTTGGCCCCCGGCCCGGGTGGTGAAAAACTGTTTTTT.

Regarding this clone: One end of the junction does not line up with germline, which may come from a read error. The chain combines TRBV20-1 with TRBJ1-2; a possible D gene is TRBD1 (5 bases). The CDR3 extends over 11 amino acids. Germline CDR1 DFQATT, CDR2 SNEGSKA (reference sequence). CDR3 protein: CSAPMVGHLVF. The CDR3 DNA reads TGCAGTGCTCCGATGGTCGGACACCTGGTCTTC.

The gene calls are TRBV27 and TRBJ2-7, with D tentatively TRBD2 (5 bases). The CDR3 is made up of 13 amino acids. Germline V gene data show CDR1 as MNHEY and CDR2 as SMNVEV (reference sequence). Trimming pared 6 bases from V and 3 bases from J, leaving 12 bases between. The CDR3 nucleotides are TGTGCCAGCAGAGGCTTGGGAGACTACGAGCAGTACTTC. It codes for CASRGLGDYEQYF.

Worth noting for this clone: This same CDR3 is encoded by further DNA sequences in the sample. The chain couples TRBV11-2 to TRBJ2-3; 7 bases agree with TRBD1. The CDR3 sequence is 17 residues long. The J segment lost 1 base and the V segment lost 1 base, leaving 8 bases of the junction unmatched. Germline values: CDR1 SGHAT, CDR2 FQNNGV. The CDR3 nucleotides read TGTGCCAGCAGCTTAGTTCGACAGGGAAGGGGCACAGATACGCAGTATTTT. Translated: CASSLVRQGRGTDTQYF.

The chain is built from TRBV7-2 and TRBJ2-1; the D is unclear. Trimming took off 7 bases at V and 8 bases at J, with 15 bases between the two ends. Germline CDR1 reads SGHTA; CDR2 reads FQGNSA. The CDR3 contains 13 residues. CDR3 sequence reads: CASTLPPLYEQFF. CDR3 in DNA: TGTGCCAGCACCCTCCCCCCTCTCTATGAGCAGTTCTTC.

This chain joins TRBV6-1 and TRBJ1-2; D unclear. V was cut by 0 bases and J by 4 bases, with 15 bases left in between. Per germline, CDR1 MNHNS and CDR2 SASEGT. The CDR3 runs to 16 residues. The CDR3 loop is CASSEALLQSFYGYTF. In DNA, the CDR3 is TGTGCCAGCAGTGAAGCCCTTCTACAGTCCTTCTATGGCTACACCTTC.

CDR3 DNA: TGTGCCAGCAGCGCACCGATCCGGTCAGATACGCAGTATTTT. Protein: CASSAPIRSDTQYF. The chain joins TRBV9 to TRBJ2-3; D remains ambiguous. From germline, CDR1 is SGDLS and CDR2 YYNGEE. Trimming left V 3 bases short and J 4 bases short, with 12 bases between. The CDR3 extends over 14 amino acids.

The V and J genes are TRBV27 and TRBJ2-1; tentatively, D is TRBD2 (6 bases). The V end was cut by 7 bases, the J end by 5 bases, with 15 bases between. Germline CDR1 is MNHEY and CDR2 is SMNVEV (reference sequence). The CDR3 totals 14 residues. CDR3 nucleotides: TGTGCCAGCAAAAGGGAGGAGATCGACAATGAGCAGTTCTTC. It codes for CASKREEIDNEQFF.

The chain links TRBV19 to TRBJ1-2; 7 bases are shared with TRBD1. Germline CDR1 is LNHDA and CDR2 is SQIVND (reference sequence). Unmatched junction bases numbered 1, after V lost 4 bases and J lost 5 bases. This CDR3 spans 12 amino acids. DNA of the CDR3: TGTGCCAGTAGTAAGACAGGGTATGGCTACACCTTC. Amino acids: CASSKTGYGYTF.

The chain's CDR3 is CASSQSTTNGYTF. In DNA, the CDR3 is TGTGCCAGCAGCCAATCGACGACAAATGGCTACACCTTC. This chain connects TRBV7-9 to TRBJ1-2; D ambiguous. Germline CDR1 and CDR2: SEHNR and FQNEAQ (reference sequence). The V and J ends lost 5 bases and 6 bases respectively, with 13 bases between them. The CDR3 has 13 amino acids.

Only a few counts were recorded for this clone. CDR3 DNA sequence: TGCGCCAGCAGCTGGGCTAGCGGGGTGGTGGAGACCCAGTACTTC. Translation gives CASSWASGVVETQYF. The V and J genes are TRBV5-1 and TRBJ2-5; 9 nucleotides agree with TRBD2. The CDR3 spans 15 residues. The ends lost 3 bases at V and 5 bases at J; junction bases unmatched: 8. Per the germline V gene, CDR1 is SGHRS and CDR2 is YFSETQ. The whole variable domain, remainder taken from reference TRBV5-1 and TRBJ2-5, is KAGVTQTPRYLIKTRGQQVTLSCSPISGHRSVSWYQQTPGQGLQFLFEYFSETQRNKGNFPGRFSGRQFSNSRSEMNVSTLELGDSALYLCASSWASGVVETQYFGPGTRLLVL.

The chain joins TRBV2 to TRBJ1-4; tentatively, D is TRBD1 (5 bases). Germline V gene lookup returns CDR1 SNHLY and CDR2 FYNNEI. The CDR3 length is 13 residues. V lost 8 bases, J lost 14 bases, and 21 bases lay in between. CDR3 sequence reads: CASAPETRGDLFF. CDR3 in DNA: TGTGCCAGCGCCCCCGAGACCCGCGGGGACCTGTTTTTT.

The chain combines TRBV3-1 (or the pseudogene TRBV3-2) with TRBJ1-2; maybe TRBD1 (5 bases). Between the trimmed V and J ends, which lost 1 base and 3 bases, there was a span of 12 bases. The V gene's germline CDR1 is LGHDT and CDR2 YNNKEL (reference sequence). This CDR3 region has 15 residues. The CDR3 nucleotides read TGTGCCAGCAGCCAAGGGTCCGGGGGGTACTATGGCTACACCTTC. Its translation: CASSQGSGGYYGYTF.

This clone was recorded many times. The chain joins TRBV27 to TRBJ2-2; TRBD1 agrees at 7 bases. Germline V gives CDR1 MNHEY, CDR2 SMNVEV (reference sequence). V trimming: 3 bases; J trimming: 5 bases; junction bases outside the gene matches: 0. This CDR3 is built from 13 residues. CDR3 protein: CASSLGQTGELFF. The CDR3 DNA is TGTGCCAGCAGTTTGGGACAGACCGGGGAGCTGTTTTTT.

This clone has more than one count but fewer than ten. The chain recombines TRBV25-1 with TRBJ1-2; 10 positions match TRBD1. This CDR3 region has 17 residues. Germline values: CDR1 MGHDK, CDR2 SYGVNS. The CDR3: CAEVYGTGELSDYGYTF. CDR3 DNA: TGTGCGGAGGTGTACGGGACAGGGGAGCTCAGTGACTATGGCTACACCTTC.